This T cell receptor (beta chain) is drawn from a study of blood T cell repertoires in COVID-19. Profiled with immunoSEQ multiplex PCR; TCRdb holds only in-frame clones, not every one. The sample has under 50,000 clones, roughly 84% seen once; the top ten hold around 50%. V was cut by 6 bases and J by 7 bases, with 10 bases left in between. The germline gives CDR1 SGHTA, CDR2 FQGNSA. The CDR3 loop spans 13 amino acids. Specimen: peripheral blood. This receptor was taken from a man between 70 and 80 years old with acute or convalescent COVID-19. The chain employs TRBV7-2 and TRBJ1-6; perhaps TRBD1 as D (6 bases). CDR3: CASSPGGNSPLHF. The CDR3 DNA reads TGTGCCAGCAGTCCGGGGGGCAATTCACCCCTCCACTTT.